The entry that follows covers one TCR beta chain sequence. This sample was included in a study of blood T cell repertoires in COVID-19. Study overall: COVID-19 samples collected from the United States, Italy and Spain covered acute and convalescent phases. Nucleic acid was either cDNA or gDNA, and it came from T cells, B-cell-depleted T cells, or PBMCs.

As originally analysed: By means of reference gene primer amplification, nucleated cell counts were estimated. Produced via immunoSEQ multiplex PCR; TCRdb's table is partial and in-frame only. The V and J calls and clone size were taken over from that table, and D and trimming were inferred from the DNA. The sample lists 350,000 to 450,000 clones; roughly 90% were seen once. CDR3 length: 21 amino acids. V lost 3 bases, J lost 0 bases, and 22 bases stayed unmatched. In germline, CDR1 is GTSNPN, CDR2 SVGIG (reference sequence). The origin of this receptor is a man in his forties with acute or convalescent COVID-19. This rearrangement joins TRBV30 to TRBJ2-2, with 7 bases that match TRBD1. The sequenced sample consisted of peripheral blood. The CDR3 DNA reads TGTGCCTGGAGGCCGGGCCCGGGACAGTTCTTGTTCGTGGCGAACACCGGGGAGCTGTTTTTT. Translation gives CAWRPGPGQFLFVANTGELFF.